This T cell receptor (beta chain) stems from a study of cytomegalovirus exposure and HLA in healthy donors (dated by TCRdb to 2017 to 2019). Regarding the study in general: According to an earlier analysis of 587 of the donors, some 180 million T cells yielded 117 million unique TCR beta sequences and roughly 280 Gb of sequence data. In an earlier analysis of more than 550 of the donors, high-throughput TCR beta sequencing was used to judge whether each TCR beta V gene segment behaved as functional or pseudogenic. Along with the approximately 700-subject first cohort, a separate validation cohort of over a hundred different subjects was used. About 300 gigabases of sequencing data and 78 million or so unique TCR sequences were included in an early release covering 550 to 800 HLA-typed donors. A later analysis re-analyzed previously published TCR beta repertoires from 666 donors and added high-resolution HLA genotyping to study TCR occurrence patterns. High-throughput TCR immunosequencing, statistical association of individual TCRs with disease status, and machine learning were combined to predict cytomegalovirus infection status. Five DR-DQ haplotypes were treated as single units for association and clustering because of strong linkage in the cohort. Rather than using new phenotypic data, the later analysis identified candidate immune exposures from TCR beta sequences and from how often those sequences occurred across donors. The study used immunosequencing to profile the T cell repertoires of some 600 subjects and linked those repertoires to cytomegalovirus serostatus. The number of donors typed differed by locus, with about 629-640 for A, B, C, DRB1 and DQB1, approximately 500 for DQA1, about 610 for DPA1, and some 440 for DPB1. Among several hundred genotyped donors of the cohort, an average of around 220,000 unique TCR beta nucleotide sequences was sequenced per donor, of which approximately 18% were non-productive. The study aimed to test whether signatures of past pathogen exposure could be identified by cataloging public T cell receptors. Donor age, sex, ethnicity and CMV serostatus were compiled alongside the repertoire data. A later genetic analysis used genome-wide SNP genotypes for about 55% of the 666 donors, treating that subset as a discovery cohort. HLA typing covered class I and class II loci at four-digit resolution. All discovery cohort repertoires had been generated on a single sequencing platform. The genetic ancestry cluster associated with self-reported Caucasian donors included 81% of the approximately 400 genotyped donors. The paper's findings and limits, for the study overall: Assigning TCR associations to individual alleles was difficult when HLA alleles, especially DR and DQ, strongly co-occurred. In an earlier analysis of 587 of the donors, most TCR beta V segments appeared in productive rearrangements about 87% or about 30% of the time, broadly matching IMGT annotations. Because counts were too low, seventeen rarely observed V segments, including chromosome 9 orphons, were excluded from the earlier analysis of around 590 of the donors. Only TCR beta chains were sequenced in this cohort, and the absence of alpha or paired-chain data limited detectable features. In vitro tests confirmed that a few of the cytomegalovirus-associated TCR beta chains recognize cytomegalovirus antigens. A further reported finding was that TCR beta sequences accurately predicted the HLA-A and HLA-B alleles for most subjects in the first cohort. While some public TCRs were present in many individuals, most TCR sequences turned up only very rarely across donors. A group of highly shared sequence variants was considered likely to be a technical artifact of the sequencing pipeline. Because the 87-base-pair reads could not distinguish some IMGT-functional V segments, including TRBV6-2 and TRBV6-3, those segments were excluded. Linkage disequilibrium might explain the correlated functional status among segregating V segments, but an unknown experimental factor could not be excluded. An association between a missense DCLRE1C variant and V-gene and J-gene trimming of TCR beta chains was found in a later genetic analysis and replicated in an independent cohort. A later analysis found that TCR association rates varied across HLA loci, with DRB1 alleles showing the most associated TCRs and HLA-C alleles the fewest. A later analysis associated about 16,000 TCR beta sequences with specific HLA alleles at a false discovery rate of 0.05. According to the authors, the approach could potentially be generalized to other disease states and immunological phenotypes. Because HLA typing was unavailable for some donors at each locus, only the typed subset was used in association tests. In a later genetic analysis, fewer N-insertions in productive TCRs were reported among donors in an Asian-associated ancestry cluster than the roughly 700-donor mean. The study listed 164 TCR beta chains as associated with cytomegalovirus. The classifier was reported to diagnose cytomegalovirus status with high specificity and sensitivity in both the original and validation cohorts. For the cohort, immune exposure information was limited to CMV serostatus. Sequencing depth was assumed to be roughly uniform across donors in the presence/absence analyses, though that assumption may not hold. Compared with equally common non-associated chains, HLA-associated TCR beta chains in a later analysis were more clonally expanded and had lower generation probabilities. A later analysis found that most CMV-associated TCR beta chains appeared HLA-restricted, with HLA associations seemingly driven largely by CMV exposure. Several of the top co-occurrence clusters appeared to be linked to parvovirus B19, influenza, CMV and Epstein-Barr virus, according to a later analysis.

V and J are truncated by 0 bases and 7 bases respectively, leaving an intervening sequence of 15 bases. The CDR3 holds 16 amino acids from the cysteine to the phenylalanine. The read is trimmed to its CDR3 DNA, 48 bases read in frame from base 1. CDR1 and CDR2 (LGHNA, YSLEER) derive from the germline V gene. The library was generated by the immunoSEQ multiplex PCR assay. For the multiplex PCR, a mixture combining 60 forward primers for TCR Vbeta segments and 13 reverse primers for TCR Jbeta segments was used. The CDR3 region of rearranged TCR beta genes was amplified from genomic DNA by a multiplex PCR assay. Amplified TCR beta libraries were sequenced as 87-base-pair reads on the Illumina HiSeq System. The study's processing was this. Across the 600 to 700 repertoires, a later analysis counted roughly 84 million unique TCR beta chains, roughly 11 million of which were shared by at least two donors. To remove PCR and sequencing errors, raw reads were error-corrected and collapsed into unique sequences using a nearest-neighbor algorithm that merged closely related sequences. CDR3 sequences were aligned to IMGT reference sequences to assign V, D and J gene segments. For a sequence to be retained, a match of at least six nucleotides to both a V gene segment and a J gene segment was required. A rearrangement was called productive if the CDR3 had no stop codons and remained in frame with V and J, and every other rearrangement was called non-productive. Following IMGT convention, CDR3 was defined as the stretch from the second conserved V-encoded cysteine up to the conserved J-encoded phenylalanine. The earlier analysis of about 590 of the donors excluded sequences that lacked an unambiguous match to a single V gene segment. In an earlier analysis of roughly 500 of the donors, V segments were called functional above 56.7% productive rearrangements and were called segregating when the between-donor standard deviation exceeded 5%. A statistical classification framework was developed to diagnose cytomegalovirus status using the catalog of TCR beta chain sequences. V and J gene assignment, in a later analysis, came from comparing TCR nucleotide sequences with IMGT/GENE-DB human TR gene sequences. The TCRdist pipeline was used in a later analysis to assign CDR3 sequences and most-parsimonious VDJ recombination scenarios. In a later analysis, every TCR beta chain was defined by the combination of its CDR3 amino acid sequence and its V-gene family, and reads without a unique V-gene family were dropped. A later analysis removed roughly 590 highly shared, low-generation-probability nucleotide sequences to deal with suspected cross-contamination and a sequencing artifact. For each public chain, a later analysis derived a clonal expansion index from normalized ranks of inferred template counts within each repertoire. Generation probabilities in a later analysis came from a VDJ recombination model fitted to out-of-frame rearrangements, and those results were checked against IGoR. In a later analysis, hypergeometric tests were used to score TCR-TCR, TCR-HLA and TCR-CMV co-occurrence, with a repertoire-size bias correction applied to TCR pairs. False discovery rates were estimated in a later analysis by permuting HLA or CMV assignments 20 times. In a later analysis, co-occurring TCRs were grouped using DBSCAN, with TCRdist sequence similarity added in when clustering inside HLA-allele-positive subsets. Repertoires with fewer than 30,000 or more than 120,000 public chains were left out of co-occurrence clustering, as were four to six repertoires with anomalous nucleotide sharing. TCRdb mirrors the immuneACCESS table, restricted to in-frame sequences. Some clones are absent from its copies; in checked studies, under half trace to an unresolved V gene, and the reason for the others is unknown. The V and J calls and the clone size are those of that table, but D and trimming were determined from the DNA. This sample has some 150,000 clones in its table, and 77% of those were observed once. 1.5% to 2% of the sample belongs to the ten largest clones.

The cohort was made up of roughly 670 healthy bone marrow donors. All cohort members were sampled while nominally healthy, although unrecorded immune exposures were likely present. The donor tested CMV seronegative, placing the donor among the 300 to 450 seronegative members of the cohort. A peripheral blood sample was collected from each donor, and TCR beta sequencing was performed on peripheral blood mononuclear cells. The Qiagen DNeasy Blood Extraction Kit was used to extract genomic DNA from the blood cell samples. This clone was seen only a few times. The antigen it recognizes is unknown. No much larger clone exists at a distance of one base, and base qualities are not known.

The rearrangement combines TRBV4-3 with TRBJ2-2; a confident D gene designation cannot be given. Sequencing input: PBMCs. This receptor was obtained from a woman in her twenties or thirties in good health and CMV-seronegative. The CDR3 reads CASSQDSPMSRGELFF. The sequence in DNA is TGCGCCAGCAGCCAAGATTCCCCCATGAGCCGCGGGGAGCTGTTTTTT.